These 27 T cell receptor beta chains originate from one sample sequenced in a study of response to subunit inactivated influenza vaccine. TCRdb ran MiXCR on the RT-PCR reads and lists one entry per CDR3 protein. The data contain about 620,000 distinct CDR3 sequences, approximately 10% of them singletons. The sample also formed part of further work on T cells expressing NK-cell markers. As that study records: Synthesis of TCR beta cDNA relied on 5'RACE template switching carrying UMIs.

The specimen comprised PBMCs from blood, sampled on the day of vaccination. The receptors derive from a middle-aged man who received an inactivated influenza vaccine.

The gene calls are TRBV3-1 and TRBJ2-7, with D possibly being TRBD2 (5 bases). This CDR3 has 15 residues. V lost 2 bases, J lost 4 bases, and 15 bases lay in between. In germline, CDR1 is LGHDT, CDR2 YNNKEL (reference sequence). CDR3 loop: CASSQSSRANYEQYF. CDR3 DNA sequence: TGTGCCAGCAGCCAATCTAGCCGGGCCAATTACGAGCAGTACTTC.

The genes are TRBV28 and TRBJ2-5; 11 bases map to TRBD2. The CDR3 length is 15 residues. V trimming: 6 bases; J trimming: 5 bases; junction bases outside the gene matches: 8. Looked up from germline, CDR1 is MDHEN and CDR2 is SYDVKM. CDR3 nucleotide sequence: TGTGCCAGCAGATTACTAGCGGGAGAGGGTGAGACCCAGTACTTC. Residues: CASRLLAGEGETQYF.

V gene TRBV18 combines with J gene TRBJ1-2; 8 bases match TRBD1. V lost 4 bases, J lost 2 bases, and 12 bases stayed unmatched. Germline CDR1 reads KGHSH; CDR2 reads LQKENI. The CDR3 sequence is 17 residues long. CDR3 bases: TGTGCCAGCTCACTCACACCCCCGGGACAGGCGAACTATGGCTACACCTTC. Translated: CASSLTPPGQANYGYTF.

The chain is built from TRBV11-2 and TRBJ2-2; TRBD2 aligns across 8 bases. Germline V gene data show CDR1 as SGHAT and CDR2 as FQNNGV. V trimming: 5 bases; J trimming: 4 bases; junction bases outside the gene matches: 9. The CDR3 covers 16 residues. This CDR3 is CASSPQRGGGTGELFF. The CDR3 region has the DNA TGTGCCAGCAGCCCCCAACGGGGGGGGGGCACCGGGGAGCTGTTTTTT. The full variable domain, its missing parts supplied by reference TRBV11-2 and TRBJ2-2, is EAGVAQSPRYKIIEKRQSVAFWCNPISGHATLYWYQQILGQGPKLLIQFQNNGVVDDSQLPKDRFSAERLKGVDSTLKIQPAKLEDSAVYLCASSPQRGGGTGELFFGEGSRLTVL.

The table lists this clonotype with a few counts. The chain uses TRBV27 and TRBJ2-2; 7 bases map to TRBD1. Looked up from germline, CDR1 is MNHEY and CDR2 is SMNVEV (reference sequence). The CDR3 totals 15 residues. With 1 base clipped from V and 6 bases from J, the junction kept 5 bases outside the gene matches. This chain's CDR3 is CASSLLGGASGELFF. CDR3 sequence (DNA): TGTGCCAGCAGTTTATTAGGGGGCGCGTCCGGGGAGCTGTTTTTT.

Remarks on this clonotype: A much larger clonotype is one base distant, so this may be a read error. The conserved phenylalanine or tryptophan normally closing the CDR3 is absent here, so this likely arose from a read error. This chain uses TRBV12-3 or TRBV12-4 with TRBJ2-1; TRBD1 matches at 10 bases. V was clipped by 7 bases and J by 5 bases; unmatched bases: 5. There are 14 residues in the CDR3. CDR3 sequence reads: CASNRDRGHNEQFL. CDR3 in DNA: TGTGCCAGCAACCGGGACAGGGGACACAATGAGCAGTTCTTA.

The V gene is TRBV9, the J gene TRBJ2-2; D is uncertain. Deletions cut 7 bases from V and 5 bases from J, with 12 bases between. CDR3 length: 13 amino acids. In germline, CDR1 is SGDLS, CDR2 YYNGEE. Here the CDR3 reads CASGPIGTGELFF. The CDR3 DNA reads as TGTGCCAGCGGGCCAATCGGGACCGGGGAGCTGTTTTTT.

This clonotype turned up a few times. For the CDR3, the DNA is TGTGCCAGCAGCTTACCCCCCCAGAACACTGAAGCTTTCTTT. This codes for CASSLPPQNTEAFF. The J gene is TRBJ1-1, the V gene TRBV7-9; unclear D gene. This CDR3 has 14 amino acids. The V end lost 2 bases, the J end lost 1 base, and 8 bases lay between the germline ends. Germline V CDR1 and CDR2: SEHNR, FQNEAQ (reference sequence).

V and J are TRBV20-1 and TRBJ2-3; 9 bases line up with TRBD2. The ends lost 3 bases at V and 0 bases at J; junction bases unmatched: 7. Germline V gene sequence: CDR1 DFQATT, CDR2 SNEGSKA (reference sequence). The length of the CDR3 is 16 residues. In DNA form, the CDR3 reads TGCAGTGCTAGTGGATCTCTAGCGGGAAGCACAGATACGCAGTATTTT. Amino acids: CSASGSLAGSTDTQYF.

This clonotype was counted many times. The chain is built from TRBV2 and TRBJ2-1; the D is unclear. Germline CDR1 SNHLY, CDR2 FYNNEI. The CDR3 is 15 residues long. V was pared by 6 bases and J by 1 base, with 13 bases between. The CDR3 DNA is TGTGCCAGCAGGGAGCGCCCAAGTTCCTACAATGAGCAGTTCTTC. Its translation: CASRERPSSYNEQFF. The full variable domain, with the rest looked up from reference TRBV2 and TRBJ2-1, is EPEVTQTPSHQVTQMGQEVILRCVPISNHLYFYWYRQILGQKVEFLVSFYNNEISEKSEIFDDQFSVERPDGSNFTLKIRSTKLEDSAMYFCASRERPSSYNEQFFGPGTRLTVL.

The rearrangement links TRBV4-1 to TRBJ2-7; the match to TRBD1 covers 9 bases. The CDR3 extends over 15 amino acids. The V and J ends lost 3 bases and 4 bases, in that order; junction bases with no gene match: 7. The germline CDR1 and CDR2 sequences are MGHRA and YSYEKL. The CDR3 sequence: CASSHPGTGSYEQYF. In DNA, the CDR3 is TGCGCCAGCAGCCATCCCGGGACAGGGAGTTACGAGCAGTACTTC.

This chain links TRBV7-2 with TRBJ2-5, with 8 bases matching TRBD1. This CDR3 is 15 amino acids long. V lost 6 bases, J lost 5 bases, and 11 bases stayed unmatched. Germline CDR1 SGHTA, CDR2 FQGNSA. CDR3 DNA sequence: TGTGCCAGCAGTAACCTCGGGACAGGAGGGGAGACCCAGTACTTC. Protein product: CASSNLGTGGETQYF.

Many counts were recorded for this clonotype. The chain links TRBV20-1 to TRBJ2-3; D is possibly TRBD1 (6 bases). This CDR3 is 14 amino acids long. V lost 0 bases and J lost 2, with 9 bases in between. Germline V lookup: CDR1 DFQATT, CDR2 SNEGSKA (reference sequence). The CDR3 region is CSARDGTLTDTQYF. As DNA, the CDR3 is TGCAGTGCTAGAGATGGGACACTCACAGATACGCAGTATTTT.

The chain joins TRBV21-1 to TRBJ2-5; TRBD2 was called by the table and not checked on the DNA. TRBV21-1 is assigned pseudogene status. This CDR3 is built from 18 residues. The CDR3 sequence: CASSKALGTSGVQETQYF. CDR3 nucleotide sequence: TGTGCCAGCAGCAAAGCGCTTGGGACTAGCGGGGTACAAGAGACCCAGTACTTC.

This clonotype has only a few counts. The chain joins TRBV4-1 to TRBJ2-2, with 9 bases that match TRBD2. After removal of 1 base from V and 4 bases from J, the junction contained 7 bases not matched to a gene. CDR1 is MGHRA and CDR2 is YSYEKL in the germline V gene. The CDR3 is made up of 17 amino acids. In DNA, the CDR3 is TGCGCCAGCAGCCAAGTTCCAGCGGGGGGTCTCACCGGGGAGCTGTTTTTT. This sequence encodes CASSQVPAGGLTGELFF.

This clonotype showed up just a few times. The chain employs TRBV10-3 and TRBJ1-3; no clear D gene. Germline V lookup: CDR1 ENHRY, CDR2 SYGVKD. The CDR3 totals 13 residues. V gave up 8 bases and J gave up 4 bases, with 12 bases separating them. This chain's CDR3 is CAIGWGSGNTIYF. The CDR3 nucleotides are TGTGCCATCGGGTGGGGATCAGGAAACACCATATATTTT.

This clonotype turned up a few times. CDR3 coding DNA: TGTGCCAGCAGCCTTCAGAAGGGGATTTCCTATAATTCACCCCTCCACTTT. This gives the protein CASSLQKGISYNSPLHF. The rearrangement uses TRBV6-1 and TRBJ1-6; perhaps TRBD1 as D (5 bases). Germline-derived CDR1 and CDR2 are MNHNS and SASEGT. The CDR3 runs 17 residues. V was shortened by 6 bases and J by 1 base, with 16 bases between the two germline ends.

This clonotype has at least ten counts. This sequence joins TRBV12-3 or TRBV12-4 and TRBJ1-1; TRBD1 might be the D (6 bases). The CDR3 runs 13 residues. Trimming took off 5 bases at V and 10 bases at J, with 17 bases between the two ends. This CDR3 is CASSLSQGTVAFF. CDR3 DNA: TGTGCCAGCAGTCTATCTCAGGGGACCGTAGCTTTCTTT.

In nucleotides, the CDR3 is TGCAGTGCTAGAGCTGTAACTAGTGCCTACAATGAGCAGTTCTTC. This encodes CSARAVTSAYNEQFF. This chain links TRBV20-1 with TRBJ2-1; D may be TRBD2 (5 bases). V lost 1 base to trimming and J lost 2 bases, with 12 bases between them. Germline lookup yields CDR1 DFQATT and CDR2 SNEGSKA (reference sequence). The CDR3 contains 15 residues.

The sample holds many counts of this clonotype. The DNA for the CDR3 is TGTGCCAGCAGCTTATCTCGTTTGAACTATGGCTACACCTTC. It specifies CASSLSRLNYGYTF. This chain connects TRBV7-2 to TRBJ1-2; D ambiguous. Germline values: CDR1 SGHTA, CDR2 FQGNSA. Trimming removed 2 bases from V and 2 bases from J, with 9 bases in between. This CDR3 is 14 amino acids long.

This clonotype came up many times. This rearrangement joins TRBV10-3 to TRBJ1-5; weak D call: TRBD1 (5 bases). The V gene lost 2 bases and the J gene lost 4 bases, with 9 bases spanning the gap. Germline CDR1 reads ENHRY; CDR2 reads SYGVKD. The CDR3 extends over 14 amino acids. The CDR3 reads CAISEGGGNQPQHF. The CDR3 bases are TGTGCCATCAGTGAGGGGGGGGGAAATCAGCCCCAGCATTTT.

This clonotype was found a few times. The rearrangement links TRBV10-3 to TRBJ2-3; weak D call: TRBD2 (6 bases). Germline loops: CDR1 ENHRY, CDR2 SYGVKD. With 3 bases removed from V and 2 bases from J, the gap between germline ends came to 12 bases. The length of the CDR3 is 15 residues. The CDR3 sequence is CAISESGGTTDTQYF. The CDR3 DNA reads TGTGCCATCAGTGAATCTGGGGGGACCACAGATACGCAGTATTTT.

The chain uses TRBV7-9 and TRBJ2-5, with 8 bases aligning to TRBD2. This CDR3 is built from 14 residues. Trimming at V came to 4 bases and at J to 3 bases, leaving 4 bases not matched to a gene. Germline CDR1 and CDR2: SEHNR and FQNEAQ (reference sequence). The DNA for the CDR3 is TGTGCCAGCAGCTACGGGGGGGTAAAAGAGACCCAGTACTTC. Translation: CASSYGGVKETQYF.

In its sample, this clonotype was seen many times. The chain uses TRBV29-1 and TRBJ1-2, with D maybe TRBD1 (6 bases). Per the germline V gene, CDR1 is SQVTM and CDR2 is ANQGSEA. CDR3 size: 12 residues. V lost 6 bases, J lost 4 bases, and 12 bases lay in between. The CDR3: CSVGGQSYGYTF. For the CDR3, the DNA is TGCAGCGTAGGTGGACAGTCCTATGGCTACACCTTC.

The V and J genes are TRBV27 and TRBJ2-1; 13 bases are a match to TRBD2. There are 15 residues in the CDR3. The trim removed 8 bases at V and 9 bases at J, leaving 10 bases unmatched. Germline loops: CDR1 MNHEY, CDR2 SMNVEV (reference sequence). CDR3 DNA sequence: TGTGCCAGCTCCCAGGGGACTAGCGGGGTGGGTGAGCAGTTCTTC. Protein sequence: CASSQGTSGVGEQFF.

The rearrangement joins TRBV29-1 to TRBJ2-1; a weak D match, TRBD1 (5 bases). CDR1 is SQVTM and CDR2 is ANQGSEA in the germline V gene. The V and J ends lost 4 bases and 2 bases respectively, with 18 bases between them. This CDR3 is 16 amino acids long. This chain's CDR3 is CSVGVMLGPPYNEQFF. Written as DNA, the CDR3 is TGCAGCGTTGGAGTGATGTTGGGGCCCCCCTACAATGAGCAGTTCTTC.

This clonotype was detected a few times. The chain links TRBV7-2 to TRBJ2-5; 7 nucleotides agree with TRBD2. V lost 3 bases, J lost 1 base, and 11 bases stayed unmatched. This CDR3 comprises 17 residues. Germline-derived CDR1 and CDR2 are SGHTA and FQGNSA. The CDR3: CASSFITGSGRQETQYF. The CDR3 DNA reads as TGTGCCAGCAGCTTTATTACGGGTAGCGGGCGCCAAGAGACCCAGTACTTC.